This TCR beta chain was identified in a study of Ad26.COV2.S vaccination and SARS-CoV-2 variants. Study results and limitations: Researchers cautioned that TCR breadth and depth analyses may have underestimated total T cell responses. Spike-specific TCR breadth was greater in vaccine than placebo recipients. In vaccinated individuals, spike-specific CD8+ and CD4+ T cell responses reportedly displayed substantial breadth.

Germline CDR1 reads SNHLY; CDR2 reads FYNNEI. V lost 8 bases, J lost 4 bases, and 5 bases stayed unmatched. CDR3 size: 13 residues. This clone was seen only once. Its antigen is still unknown. Treatment of the sample: some 20 received Ad26.COV2.S at low or high dose, single or two shots; several received placebo; per-sample allocation not given. Each sample was drawn 63 days after the first injection (of vaccine or placebo). TCRdb's copy holds only in-frame clones and misses some; the assay was immunoSEQ multiplex PCR. Among fewer than 300,000 clones, 70% to 90% were seen once, and the ten largest hold around 3.5%.

This TCR was recovered from a person aged 18 to 65 who received the Ad26.COV2.S COVID-19 vaccine or a placebo. The V call is TRBV2, the J call TRBJ2-3, with 8 bases identical to TRBD2. Sequencing used peripheral blood, obtained in a trial of Ad26.COV2.S vaccine versus placebo. The CDR3 spells CASSGGPPDTQYF. CDR3 bases: TGTGCCAGCTCGGGGGGGCCCCCAGATACGCAGTATTTT.